The 30 T cell receptor beta chains given below trace back to one sample, sequenced in a study of T cell responses to AZD1222 COVID-19 vaccine (dated by TCRdb to 2020 to 2023). This specimen's time point label, per the study, means: about 28 days (+/-7) after the second vaccine dose. Library creation used the immunoSEQ multiplex PCR assay. In TCRdb, the immuneACCESS table is reduced to in-frame sequences with V and J assigned. These tables do not hold every clone; where another copy was compared, an unresolved V gene accounts for under half, and the others remain unexplained. This sample has over 100,000 clones in its table, and roughly 93% of those were observed once. The ten largest clonotypes hold about 1.1% of the sample. The source material was peripheral blood, sampled 28 days after the second AZD1222 dose. The source of these receptors is an adult who received the AZD1222 COVID-19 vaccine.

The chain joins TRBV5-1 to TRBJ2-2; no clear D gene. The V end lost 0 bases, the J end lost 3 bases, and 12 bases lay between the germline ends. Germline CDR1 and CDR2: SGHRS and YFSETQ. This CDR3 contains 16 residues. The CDR3 coding sequence is TGCGCCAGCAGCTTGGAGAGCCCTGGGGACACCGGGGAGCTGTTTTTT. This sequence encodes CASSLESPGDTGELFF.

This rearrangement joins TRBV6-5 to TRBJ1-1; TRBD1 aligns across 9 bases. CDR1 and CDR2 (germline): MNHEY, SVGAGI. This CDR3 is 15 amino acids long. The ends lost 6 bases at V and 7 bases at J; junction bases unmatched: 12. The CDR3 spells CASRPGGQGNNEAFF. CDR3 in DNA: TGTGCCAGCAGACCGGGCGGACAGGGGAATAATGAAGCTTTCTTT.

For the CDR3, the DNA is TGTGCCAGCTCACCACCAGGACAGGGGGCTGGAAACACCATATATTTT. This sequence encodes CASSPPGQGAGNTIYF. The rearrangement uses TRBV18 and TRBJ1-3, with 10 bases matching TRBD1. The ends lost 0 bases at V and 2 bases at J; junction bases unmatched: 1. CDR1 and CDR2 (germline): KGHSH, LQKENI. The CDR3 extends over 16 amino acids.

The V gene is TRBV9, the J gene TRBJ2-7; D is possibly TRBD2 (6 bases). The ends were cut back, 4 bases at V and 7 bases at J, with 21 bases in the middle. Germline V CDR1 and CDR2: SGDLS, YYNGEE. The CDR3 has 15 residues. The CDR3 sequence: CASSPPGGRLEEQYF. The CDR3 bases are TGTGCCAGCAGCCCCCCTGGAGGGAGATTGGAGGAGCAGTACTTC.

The gene calls are TRBV7-9 and TRBJ2-7; 7 bases fit TRBD1. This CDR3 contains 14 residues. J lost 3 bases, V lost 5 bases, and 7 bases had no gene match. The germline CDR1 and CDR2 sequences are SEHNR and FQNEAQ (reference sequence). The CDR3 DNA is TGTGCCAGCAGCCCCGGGACAGCCTACTACGAGCAGTACTTC. Amino acid sequence: CASSPGTAYYEQYF. The full variable domain, rest sourced from reference TRBV7-9 and TRBJ2-7, is DTGVSQNPRHKITKRGQNVTFRCDPISEHNRLYWYRQTLGQGPEFLTYFQNEAQLEKSRLLSDRFSAERPKGSFSTLEIQRTEQGDSAMYLCASSPGTAYYEQYFGPGTRLTVT.

The gene calls are TRBV27 and TRBJ1-6; D may be TRBD1 (6 bases). Germline loops: CDR1 MNHEY, CDR2 SMNVEV (reference sequence). This CDR3 contains 15 residues. Trimming cost V 5 bases and J 5 bases, with 13 bases left between them. CDR3 nucleotides: TGTGCCAGCAGTGCAACAGGGTTGAATAATTCACCCCTCCACTTT. Translated, it gives CASSATGLNNSPLHF.

This clone was detected once. The rearrangement uses TRBV18 and TRBJ1-1, with TRBD1 as a possible D gene (5 bases). Per the germline V gene, CDR1 is KGHSH and CDR2 is LQKENI. Trimming left V 0 bases short and J 4 bases short, with 9 bases between. The CDR3 sequence is 14 residues long. The CDR3 DNA reads as TGTGCCAGCTCACCACCCGGGGGGGGCACTGAAGCTTTCTTT. Amino acids: CASSPPGGGTEAFF.

The chain has TRBV15 and TRBJ2-4; D is unresolved. The CDR3 runs 10 residues. From germline, CDR1 is LNHNV and CDR2 YYDKDF (reference sequence). V was shortened by 7 bases and J by 15 bases, with 13 bases between the two germline ends. As DNA, the CDR3 is TGTGCCACCATTCCGACGTGGTGGTACTTC. Its translation is CATIPTWWYF. The full variable domain, its missing parts supplied by reference TRBV15 and TRBJ2-4, is DAMVIQNPRYQVTQFGKPVTLSCSQTLNHNVMYWYQQKSSQAPKLLFHYYDKDFNNEADTPDNFQSRRPNTSFCFLDIRSPGLGDTAMYLCATIPTWWYFGAGTRLSVL.

The rearrangement links TRBV6-2 or TRBV6-3 to TRBJ2-7, with D possibly TRBD1 on 5 matching bases. Germline assignment: CDR1 MNHEY and CDR2 SVGEGT. V gave up 5 bases and J gave up 0 bases, with 11 bases separating them. The CDR3 has 14 residues. The DNA for the CDR3 is TGTGCCAGCAGTCTACAAGGACACTCCTACGAGCAGTACTTC. Protein product: CASSLQGHSYEQYF.

The chain has TRBV12-3 or TRBV12-4 and TRBJ2-6; D uncertain. V shed 4 bases and J shed 16 bases, with 11 bases lying between them. The CDR3 runs 11 residues. In nucleotides, the CDR3 is TGTGCCAGCAGTTACTCCATAGAGCTGACTTTC. It encodes CASSYSIELTF.

The rearrangement joins TRBV18 to TRBJ1-4; a possible D gene is TRBD1 (5 bases). V dropped 6 bases and J dropped 5 bases, with 13 bases sitting between them. In germline, CDR1 is KGHSH, CDR2 LQKENI. The CDR3 totals 14 residues. CDR3 region: CASSLGAVNEKLFF. The CDR3 nucleotides are TGTGCCAGCTCCCTAGGGGCGGTAAATGAAAAACTGTTTTTT.

The chain is built from TRBV12-5 and TRBJ1-5, with a tentative D call TRBD1 (5 bases). This CDR3 has 12 residues. V was shortened by 11 bases and J by 6 bases, with 14 bases between the two germline ends. Germline V lookup: CDR1 LGHNT, CDR2 FRNRAP. CDR3 in amino acids: CASLGTVQPQHF. The CDR3 DNA sequence: TGTGCTTCATTGGGGACGGTTCAGCCCCAGCATTTT.

This sequence joins TRBV27 and TRBJ2-5; 8 nucleotides align to TRBD2. From germline, CDR1 is MNHEY and CDR2 SMNVEV (reference sequence). The CDR3 has 14 amino acids. Trimming at V came to 5 bases and at J to 1 base, leaving 3 bases not matched to a gene. CDR3 protein: CASSEAGVQETQYF. For the CDR3, the DNA is TGTGCCAGCAGTGAAGCGGGAGTCCAAGAGACCCAGTACTTC.

J is TRBJ1-2 and V is TRBV9, with D possibly being TRBD1 (5 bases). Germline-derived CDR1 and CDR2 are SGDLS and YYNGEE. The CDR3 runs to 13 residues. With 8 bases removed from V and 2 bases from J, the gap between germline ends came to 13 bases. The CDR3 sequence: CARPGDGNYGYTF. CDR3 coding DNA: TGTGCCAGACCGGGGGACGGCAACTATGGCTACACCTTC. The variable domain in full, completed from reference TRBV9 and TRBJ1-2, reads DSGVTQTPKHLITATGQRVTLRCSPRSGDLSVYWYQQSLDQGLQFLIQYYNGEERAKGNILERFSAQQFPDLHSELNLSSLELGDSALYFCARPGDGNYGYTFGSGTRLTVV.

This chain connects TRBV7-9 to TRBJ2-3, with a weak D call TRBD2 (6 bases). Deletions cut 6 bases from V and 4 bases from J, with 26 bases between. This CDR3 has 18 residues. In germline, CDR1 is SEHNR, CDR2 FQNEAQ (reference sequence). Here the CDR3 reads CASRPQRVAPGRPDTQYF. The CDR3 DNA follows: TGTGCCAGCAGACCCCAGCGGGTAGCTCCCGGCAGACCAGATACGCAGTATTTT.

For this clone: Additional DNA sequences in this sample encode the identical CDR3. The chain recombines TRBV19 with TRBJ2-7; D call uncertain. V was shortened by 1 base and J by 2 bases, with 6 bases between the two germline ends. This CDR3 comprises 13 residues. Germline V CDR1 and CDR2: LNHDA, SQIVND (reference sequence). The CDR3 protein is CASSIGPAYEQYF. The CDR3 DNA sequence: TGTGCCAGTAGTATAGGACCCGCCTACGAGCAGTACTTC.

The chain joins TRBV5-4 to TRBJ1-6; weak D call: TRBD1 (5 bases). There are 15 residues in the CDR3. V lost 1 base to trimming and J lost 7 bases, with 12 bases between them. In germline, CDR1 is SGHNT, CDR2 YYREEE (reference sequence). The chain's CDR3 is CASSLTGWGNSPLHF. The CDR3 nucleotides are TGTGCCAGCAGCTTGACAGGTTGGGGAAATTCACCCCTCCACTTT. Filled out from reference TRBV5-4 and TRBJ1-6, the complete variable domain reads ETGVTQSPTHLIKTRGQQVTLRCSSQSGHNTVSWYQQALGQGPQFIFQYYREEENGRGNFPPRFSGLQFPNYSSELNVNALELDDSALYLCASSLTGWGNSPLHFGNGTRLTVT.

The chain links TRBV28 to TRBJ2-7, with D possibly TRBD2 on 5 matching bases. The germline gives CDR1 MDHEN, CDR2 SYDVKM. CDR3 size: 14 residues. Trimming took 7 bases from V and 1 from J, leaving 14 bases between them. This CDR3 reads CASTKRAVSYEQYF. The CDR3 region has the DNA TGTGCCAGCACGAAGAGGGCGGTTTCCTACGAGCAGTACTTC.

The rearrangement uses TRBV5-1 and TRBJ2-5; 8 bases fit TRBD1. The ends lost 1 base at V and 4 bases at J; junction bases unmatched: 6. This CDR3 has 15 residues. The V gene's germline CDR1 is SGHRS and CDR2 YFSETQ. The CDR3 loop reads CASSLKSGGRETQYF. The CDR3 DNA reads as TGCGCCAGCAGCTTGAAGTCAGGGGGCCGAGAGACCCAGTACTTC.

The rearrangement links TRBV28 to TRBJ1-3; D is undetermined. Looked up from germline, CDR1 is MDHEN and CDR2 is SYDVKM. Trimming removed 5 bases from V and 7 bases from J, with 18 bases in between. The CDR3 sequence is 15 residues long. In DNA form, the CDR3 reads TGTGCCAGCAGTACCCCGGCGGGCGCTGTGAACACCATATATTTT. Amino acid sequence: CASSTPAGAVNTIYF. The complete variable domain, with remaining parts taken from reference TRBV28 and TRBJ1-3, reads DVKVTQSSRYLVKRTGEKVFLECVQDMDHENMFWYRQDPGLGLRLIYFSYDVKMKEKGDIPEGYSVSREKKERFSLILESASTNQTSMYLCASSTPAGAVNTIYFGEGSWLTVV.

This chain connects TRBV7-3 to TRBJ1-2, with 7 bases that match TRBD1. This CDR3 spans 13 amino acids. Germline CDR1 and CDR2: SGHTA and FQGTGA. V was pared by 5 bases and J by 4 bases, with 4 bases of the junction left unmatched. The CDR3 protein is CASSPGGAYGYTF. CDR3 in DNA: TGTGCCAGCAGCCCAGGGGGGGCCTATGGCTACACCTTC.

V and J are TRBV30 and TRBJ2-3; the match to TRBD2 covers 12 bases. With V trimmed by 2 bases and J by 3 bases, 3 bases remained unmatched. The CDR3 is 15 residues long. Looked up from germline, CDR1 is GTSNPN and CDR2 is SVGIG (reference sequence). CDR3 loop: CAWSPGTSGTDTQYF. The CDR3 DNA is TGTGCCTGGAGTCCCGGGACTAGCGGGACAGATACGCAGTATTTT.

The chain couples TRBV28 to TRBJ1-5; possibly TRBD1 for D (5 bases). This CDR3 region has 15 residues. Trimming shortened V by 8 bases and J by 3 bases, and 17 bases separated the two germline ends. CDR1 is MDHEN, CDR2 SYDVKM, per germline. CDR3 sequence (DNA): TGTGCCAGCGCCCTGTGGGGCGGTAACAATCAGCCCCAGCATTTT. This encodes CASALWGGNNQPQHF.

Only one count was recorded for this clone. The junction does not match germline at one end; this may be a read error. The chain is built from TRBV2 and TRBJ2-5; 7 bases align to TRBD2. The CDR3 is 14 amino acids. Germline lookup yields CDR1 SNHLY and CDR2 FYNNEI. The CDR3 DNA reads TGTGCCAGCAGTGATACGGGAGGCCGGGTAAAGCTTCACTTC. Residues: CASSDTGGRVKLHF. Full variable domain (rest looked up from reference TRBV2 and TRBJ2-5): EPEVTQTPSHQVTQMGQEVILRCVPISNHLYFYWYRQILGQKVEFLVSFYNNEISEKSEIFDDQFSVERPDGSNFTLKIRSTKLEDSAMYFCASSDTGGRVKLHFGPGTRLLVL.

Remarks on this clone: Germline is not matched at one junction end, which may reflect a read error. This chain links TRBV7-7 with TRBJ2-7; 7 bases fit TRBD2. CDR3 length: 14 amino acids. The germline V gene has CDR1 SSHAT and CDR2 FNYEAQ (reference sequence). The CDR3 is CASSPSGIGYEQYF. For the CDR3, the DNA is TGTGCTAGCAGCCCCAGCGGGATCGGCTACGAGCAGTACTTC. Together with reference TRBV7-7 and TRBJ2-7, the CDR3 gives the full variable domain: GAGVSQSPRYKVTKRGQDVTLRCDPISSHATLYWYQQALGQGPEFLTYFNYEAQPDKSGLPSDRFSAERPEGSISTLTIQRTEQRDSAMYRCASSPSGIGYEQYFGPGTRLTVT.

V usage is TRBV12-3 or TRBV12-4 and J usage is TRBJ2-7; D unclear. CDR3 length: 12 amino acids. V lost 4 bases, J lost 4 bases, and 8 bases lay in between. The CDR3 DNA reads as TGTGCCAGCAGTTCCCACCTTTACGAGCAGTACTTC. Residues: CASSSHLYEQYF.

The J gene is TRBJ1-2, the V gene TRBV5-1, with D perhaps matching TRBD1 (6 bases). The CDR3 is 14 amino acids. Trimming took 3 bases from V and 1 from J, leaving 10 bases between them. The germline V gene has CDR1 SGHRS and CDR2 YFSETQ. The CDR3 DNA follows: TGCGCCAGCAGCTCCCGACAGGATAACTATGGCTACACCTTC. The encoded protein is CASSSRQDNYGYTF.

The J gene is TRBJ2-7, the V gene TRBV30; no definite D call. Germline lookup yields CDR1 GTSNPN and CDR2 SVGIG (reference sequence). The CDR3 length is 11 residues. The ends were cut back, 4 bases at V and 6 bases at J, with 10 bases in the middle. In nucleotides, the CDR3 is TGTGCCTGGAATACTATACGCGAGCAGTACTTC. It yields the protein CAWNTIREQYF. The variable domain in full, with the rest retrieved from reference TRBV30 and TRBJ2-7, is SQTIHQWPATLVQPVGSPLSLECTVEGTSNPNLYWYRQAAGRGLQLLFYSVGIGQISSEVPQNLSASRPQDRQFILSSKKLLLSDSGFYLCAWNTIREQYFGPGTRLTVT.

V and J are TRBV9 and TRBJ1-4, with D perhaps matching TRBD1 (5 bases). Trimming removed 4 bases from V and 5 bases from J, with 15 bases in between. The V gene's germline CDR1 is SGDLS and CDR2 YYNGEE. The CDR3 is 15 amino acids. The CDR3 sequence is CASSSGDRMNEKLFF. CDR3 DNA sequence: TGTGCCAGCAGCTCCGGGGACCGGATGAATGAAAAACTGTTTTTT.

This chain links TRBV6-6 with TRBJ1-1; a possible D gene is TRBD1 (6 bases). V lost 8 bases to trimming and J lost 5 bases, with 21 bases between them. The CDR3 is made up of 15 amino acids. Germline assignment: CDR1 MNHNY and CDR2 SVGAGI (reference sequence). In DNA form, the CDR3 reads TGTGCCAGCGGCGGGGAAAATTTAGGGGGTACTGAAGCTTTCTTT. This gives the protein CASGGENLGGTEAFF.